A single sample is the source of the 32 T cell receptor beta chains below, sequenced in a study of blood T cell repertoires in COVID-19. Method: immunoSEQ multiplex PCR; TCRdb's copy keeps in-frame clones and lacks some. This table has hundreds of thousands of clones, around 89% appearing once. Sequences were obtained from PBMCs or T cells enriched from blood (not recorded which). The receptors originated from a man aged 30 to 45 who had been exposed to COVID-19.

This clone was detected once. The CDR3 coding sequence is TGCGCCAGCACATCCGACAGGGGTTACGGCTACACCTTC. Protein product: CASTSDRGYGYTF. The chain carries TRBV10-2 and TRBJ1-2; TRBD1 agrees at 8 bases. Germline CDR1 reads WSHSY; CDR2 reads SAAADI. This CDR3 region has 13 residues. J gave up 8 bases and V 7 bases, and 9 bases lay outside the gene matches.

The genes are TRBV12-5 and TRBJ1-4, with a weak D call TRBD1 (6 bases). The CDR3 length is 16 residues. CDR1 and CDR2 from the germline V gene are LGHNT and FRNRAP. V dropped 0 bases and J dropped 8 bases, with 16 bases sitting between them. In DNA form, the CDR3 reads TGTGCTAGTGGTTTGGTGCCGGGACACCACAAAGAAAAACTGTTTTTT. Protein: CASGLVPGHHKEKLFF.

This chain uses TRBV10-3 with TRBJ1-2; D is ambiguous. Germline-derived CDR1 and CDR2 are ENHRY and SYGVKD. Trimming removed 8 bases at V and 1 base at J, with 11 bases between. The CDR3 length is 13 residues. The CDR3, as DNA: TGTGCCATCGTGGGCTTGGGTAACTATGGCTACACCTTC. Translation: CAIVGLGNYGYTF.

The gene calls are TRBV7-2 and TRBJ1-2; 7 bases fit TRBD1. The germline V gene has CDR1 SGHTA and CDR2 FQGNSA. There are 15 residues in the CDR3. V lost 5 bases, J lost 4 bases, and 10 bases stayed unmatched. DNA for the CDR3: TGTGCCAGCAGCCTTGGGGAAACAGGGGCCTATGGCTACACCTTC. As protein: CASSLGETGAYGYTF.

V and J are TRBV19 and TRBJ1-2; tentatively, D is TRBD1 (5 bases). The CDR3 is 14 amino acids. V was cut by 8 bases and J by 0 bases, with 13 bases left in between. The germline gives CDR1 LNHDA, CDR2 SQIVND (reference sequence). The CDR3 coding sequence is TGTGCCAGTCGGTTGGGGCCAGCTAACTATGGCTACACCTTC. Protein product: CASRLGPANYGYTF.

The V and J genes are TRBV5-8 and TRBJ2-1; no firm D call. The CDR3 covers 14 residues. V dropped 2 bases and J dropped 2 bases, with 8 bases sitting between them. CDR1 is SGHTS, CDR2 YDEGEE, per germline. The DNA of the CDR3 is TGTGCCAGCAGCTTAAAGCTCGCCTACAATGAGCAGTTCTTC. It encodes CASSLKLAYNEQFF.

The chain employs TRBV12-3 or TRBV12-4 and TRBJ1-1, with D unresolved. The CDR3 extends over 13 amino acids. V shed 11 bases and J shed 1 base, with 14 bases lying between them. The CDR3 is CAAKHRSNTEAFF. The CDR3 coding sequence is TGTGCCGCCAAGCACCGCTCGAACACTGAAGCTTTCTTT.

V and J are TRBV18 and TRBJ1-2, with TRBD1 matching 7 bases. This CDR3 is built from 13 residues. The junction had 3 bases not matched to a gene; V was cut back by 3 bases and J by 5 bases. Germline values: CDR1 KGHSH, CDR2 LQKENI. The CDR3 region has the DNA TGTGCCAGCTCACCTCAGACAGGGTATGGCTACACCTTC. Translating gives CASSPQTGYGYTF.

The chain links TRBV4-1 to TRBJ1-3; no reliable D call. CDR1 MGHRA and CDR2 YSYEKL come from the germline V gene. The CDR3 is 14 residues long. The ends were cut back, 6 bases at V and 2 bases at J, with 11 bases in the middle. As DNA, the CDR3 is TGCGCCAGCAGAAGTCGGGGTCCTGGAAACACCATATATTTT. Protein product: CASRSRGPGNTIYF.

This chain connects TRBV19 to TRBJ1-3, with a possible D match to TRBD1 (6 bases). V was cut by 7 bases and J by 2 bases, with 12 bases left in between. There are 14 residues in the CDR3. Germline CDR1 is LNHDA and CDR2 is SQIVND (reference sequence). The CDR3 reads CASNQQGAGNTIYF. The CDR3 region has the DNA TGTGCCAGTAATCAACAGGGTGCTGGAAACACCATATATTTT.

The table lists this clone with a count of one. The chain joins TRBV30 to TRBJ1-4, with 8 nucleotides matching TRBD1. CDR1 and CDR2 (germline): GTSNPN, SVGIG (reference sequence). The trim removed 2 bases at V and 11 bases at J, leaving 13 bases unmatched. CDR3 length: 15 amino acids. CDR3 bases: TGTGCCTGGAGTCCCCGGACAGGGTCAAGGGAGAAACTGTTTTTT. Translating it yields CAWSPRTGSREKLFF.

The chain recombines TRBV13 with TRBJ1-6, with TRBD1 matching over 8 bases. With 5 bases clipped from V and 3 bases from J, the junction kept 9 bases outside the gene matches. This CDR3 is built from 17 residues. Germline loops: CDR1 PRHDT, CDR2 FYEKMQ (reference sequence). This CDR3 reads CASSDTGGAYYNSPLHF. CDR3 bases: TGTGCCAGCAGCGATACAGGGGGAGCTTACTATAATTCACCCCTCCACTTT.

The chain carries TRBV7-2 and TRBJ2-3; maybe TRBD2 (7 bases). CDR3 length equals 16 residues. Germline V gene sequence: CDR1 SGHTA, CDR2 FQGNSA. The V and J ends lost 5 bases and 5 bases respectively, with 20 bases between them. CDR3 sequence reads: CASSSRGGGSQDTQYF. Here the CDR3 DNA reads TGTGCCAGCAGCAGCCGAGGGGGGGGCTCTCAAGATACGCAGTATTTT.

CDR3 bases: TGTGCCAGTAGTGTTACAGGGGGCAGTTCACCCCTCCACTTT. This codes for CASSVTGGSSPLHF. The V and J genes are TRBV19 and TRBJ1-6; TRBD1 aligns across 9 bases. There are 14 residues in the CDR3. Germline V gene sequence: CDR1 LNHDA, CDR2 SQIVND (reference sequence). Trimming removed 5 bases from V and 9 bases from J; junction bases left unmatched: 5.

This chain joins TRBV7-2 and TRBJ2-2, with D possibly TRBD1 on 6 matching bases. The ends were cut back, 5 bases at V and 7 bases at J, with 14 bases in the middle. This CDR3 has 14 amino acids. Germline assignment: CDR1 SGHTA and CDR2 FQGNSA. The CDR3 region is CASSGVGGGGELFF. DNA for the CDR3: TGTGCCAGCAGCGGGGTAGGGGGTGGCGGGGAGCTGTTTTTT.

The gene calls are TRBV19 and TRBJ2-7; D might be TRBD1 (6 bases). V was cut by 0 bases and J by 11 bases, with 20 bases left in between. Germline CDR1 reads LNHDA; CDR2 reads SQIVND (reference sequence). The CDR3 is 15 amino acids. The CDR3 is CASSIDLDRGGQKYF. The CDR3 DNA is TGTGCCAGTAGTATAGATCTCGACAGAGGGGGACAAAAGTACTTC.

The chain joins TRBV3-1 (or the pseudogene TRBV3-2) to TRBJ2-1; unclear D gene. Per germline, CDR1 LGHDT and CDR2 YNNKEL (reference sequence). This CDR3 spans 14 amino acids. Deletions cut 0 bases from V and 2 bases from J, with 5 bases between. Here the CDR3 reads CASSQDTTYNEQFF. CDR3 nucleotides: TGTGCCAGCAGCCAAGATACTACCTACAATGAGCAGTTCTTC.

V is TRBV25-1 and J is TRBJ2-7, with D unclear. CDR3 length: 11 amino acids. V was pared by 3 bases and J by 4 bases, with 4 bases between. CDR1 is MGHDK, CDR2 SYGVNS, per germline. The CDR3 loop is CASSDRYEQYF. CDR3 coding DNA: TGTGCCAGCAGTGATCGGTACGAGCAGTACTTC.

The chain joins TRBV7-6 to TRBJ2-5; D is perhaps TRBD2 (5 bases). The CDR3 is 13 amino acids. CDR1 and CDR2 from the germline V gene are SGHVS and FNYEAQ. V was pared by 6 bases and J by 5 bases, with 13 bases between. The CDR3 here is CASSFRIAETQYF. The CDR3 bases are TGTGCCAGCAGTTTTCGGATAGCGGAGACCCAGTACTTC.

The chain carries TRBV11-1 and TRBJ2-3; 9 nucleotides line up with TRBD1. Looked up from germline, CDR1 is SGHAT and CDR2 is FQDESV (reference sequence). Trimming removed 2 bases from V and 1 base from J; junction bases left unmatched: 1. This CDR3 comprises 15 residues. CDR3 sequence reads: CASSLRDRGTDTQYF. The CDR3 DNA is TGTGCCAGCAGCTTACGGGACAGGGGCACAGATACGCAGTATTTT. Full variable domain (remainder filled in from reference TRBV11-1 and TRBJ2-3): EAEVAQSPRYKITEKSQAVAFWCDPISGHATLYWYRQILGQGPELLVQFQDESVVDDSQLPKDRFSAERLKGVDSTLKIQPAELGDSAMYLCASSLRDRGTDTQYFGPGTRLTVL.

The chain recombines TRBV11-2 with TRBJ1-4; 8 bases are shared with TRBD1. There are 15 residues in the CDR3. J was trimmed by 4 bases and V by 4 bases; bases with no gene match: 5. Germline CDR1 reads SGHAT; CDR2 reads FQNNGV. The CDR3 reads CASSSRTGINEKLFF. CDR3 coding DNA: TGTGCCAGCAGCTCGCGGACAGGGATTAATGAAAAACTGTTTTTT.

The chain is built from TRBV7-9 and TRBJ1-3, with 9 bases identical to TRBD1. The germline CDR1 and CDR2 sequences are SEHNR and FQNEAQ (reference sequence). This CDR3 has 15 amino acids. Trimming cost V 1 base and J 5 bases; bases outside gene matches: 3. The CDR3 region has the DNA TGTGCCAGCAGCTTAGGGGACAGGGCTCGAAACACCATATATTTT. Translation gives CASSLGDRARNTIYF.

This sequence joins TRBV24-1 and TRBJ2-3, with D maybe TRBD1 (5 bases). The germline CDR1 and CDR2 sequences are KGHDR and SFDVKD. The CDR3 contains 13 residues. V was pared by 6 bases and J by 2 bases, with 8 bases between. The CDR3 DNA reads TGTGCCACCAGTACAGGAGACACAGATACGCAGTATTTT. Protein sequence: CATSTGDTDTQYF.

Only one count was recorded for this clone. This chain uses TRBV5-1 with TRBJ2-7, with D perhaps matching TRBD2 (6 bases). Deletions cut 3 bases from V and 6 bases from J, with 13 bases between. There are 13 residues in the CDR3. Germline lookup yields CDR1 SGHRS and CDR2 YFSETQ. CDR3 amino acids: CASSSDGGREQYF. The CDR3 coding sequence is TGCGCCAGCAGCTCGGACGGGGGACGCGAGCAGTACTTC.

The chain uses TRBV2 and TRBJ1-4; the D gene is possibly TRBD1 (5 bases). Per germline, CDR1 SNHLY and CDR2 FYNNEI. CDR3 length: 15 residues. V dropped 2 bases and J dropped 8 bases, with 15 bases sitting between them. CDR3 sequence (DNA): TGTGCCAGCAGTGAACAGGGTCCAACTCGCGAAAAACTGTTTTTT. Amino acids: CASSEQGPTREKLFF.

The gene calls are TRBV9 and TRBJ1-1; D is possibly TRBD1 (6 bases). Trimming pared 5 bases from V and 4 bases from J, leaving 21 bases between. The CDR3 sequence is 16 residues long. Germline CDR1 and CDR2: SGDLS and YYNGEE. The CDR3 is CASSDEQGYGGTEAFF. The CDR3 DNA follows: TGTGCCAGCAGTGACGAACAGGGCTACGGCGGCACTGAAGCTTTCTTT.

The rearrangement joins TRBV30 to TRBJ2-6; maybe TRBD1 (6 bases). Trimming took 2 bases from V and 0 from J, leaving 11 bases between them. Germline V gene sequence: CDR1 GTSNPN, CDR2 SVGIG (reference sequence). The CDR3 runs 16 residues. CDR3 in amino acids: CAWSLTGNSGANVLTF. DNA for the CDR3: TGTGCCTGGAGTCTGACAGGAAACTCTGGGGCCAACGTCCTGACTTTC.

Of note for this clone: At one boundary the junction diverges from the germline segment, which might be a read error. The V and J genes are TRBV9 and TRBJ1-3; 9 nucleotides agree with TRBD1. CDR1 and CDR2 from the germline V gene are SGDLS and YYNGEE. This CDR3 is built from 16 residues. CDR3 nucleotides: TGTGCCAACAGCCCTACCAACAGGGGGCAATGGAACACCATATATTTT. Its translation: CANSPTNRGQWNTIYF.

The CDR3 DNA is TGTGCCAGCAGCCGATCCGGGTCTCAGAATCAGCCCCAGCATTTT. Translating gives CASSRSGSQNQPQHF. The chain couples TRBV9 to TRBJ1-5; D ambiguous. V lost 4 bases and J 4 bases, leaving 15 bases between the germline ends. Looked up from germline, CDR1 is SGDLS and CDR2 is YYNGEE. This CDR3 region has 15 residues.

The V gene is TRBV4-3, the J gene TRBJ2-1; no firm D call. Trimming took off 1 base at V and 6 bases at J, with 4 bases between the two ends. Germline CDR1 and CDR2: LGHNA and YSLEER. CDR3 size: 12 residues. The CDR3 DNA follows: TGCGCCAGCAGCCAAGTGCGCAATGAGCAGTTCTTC. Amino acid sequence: CASSQVRNEQFF.

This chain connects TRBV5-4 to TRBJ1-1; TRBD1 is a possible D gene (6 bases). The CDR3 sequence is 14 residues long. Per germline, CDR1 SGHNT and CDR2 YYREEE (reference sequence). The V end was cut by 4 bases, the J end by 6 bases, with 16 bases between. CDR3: CASSRDAGDPEAFF. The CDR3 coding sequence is TGTGCCAGCAGCCGTGATGCAGGGGACCCTGAAGCTTTCTTT.

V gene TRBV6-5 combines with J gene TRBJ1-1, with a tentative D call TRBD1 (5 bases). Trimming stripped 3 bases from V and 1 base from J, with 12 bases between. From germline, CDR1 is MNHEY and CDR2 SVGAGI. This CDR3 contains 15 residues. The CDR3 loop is CASSYRPGQNTEAFF. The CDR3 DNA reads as TGTGCCAGCAGTTATCGGCCAGGACAGAACACTGAAGCTTTCTTT.